Sequencing of this T cell receptor (beta chain) was carried out in a study of tumour-infiltrating T cells in Burkitt lymphoma. CDR1 and CDR2 (germline): SGHDT, YYEEEE. Trimming shortened V by 3 bases and J by 8 bases, and 15 bases separated the two germline ends. This CDR3 has 14 residues. The assay was immunoSEQ multiplex PCR, and TCRdb's table has in-frame clones only and misses some. The sample has a few thousand clones; around 23% are singletons. The rearrangement links TRBV5-6 to TRBJ2-1; a possible D gene is TRBD1 (5 bases). Sequencing was carried out using tumor tissue. The TCR was taken from a human donor with diffuse large B-cell lymphoma. In DNA, the CDR3 is TGTGCCAGCAGCTGGGGCCCGGGCCGATATGAGCAGTTCTTC. Residues: CASSWGPGRYEQFF.